A selection of T cell receptor beta chains follows, all from one sample in a study of blood T cells in healthy people across ages. TCRdb independently ran MiXCR on the 5' RACE reads; one entry per CDR3 protein. Among about 720,000 distinct CDR3 sequences listed, approximately 25% were seen once. This same sample was also taken into another study, of T cells of mothers and their children.

The sequenced material came from blood. Source of these receptors: a boy younger than 18 in good health. Both conserved end residues are trimmed from each CDR3. The size of a clone is reported for some rows only, either as once, few or many, or as a class for expanded clones.

cdr3_length: 13
j_call: TRBJ2-3
clone_size: few
v_call: TRBV7-2
cdr3_aa: ASSPEGRLTDTQY

cdr3_length: 11
j_call: TRBJ2-7
clone_size: NA
v_call: TRBV2
cdr3_aa: ASSDKGTYEQY

cdr3_length: 14
j_call: TRBJ2-4
clone_size: few
v_call: TRBV27
cdr3_aa: ASSLDNWIAKNIQY

cdr3_length: 12
j_call: TRBJ1-2
clone_size: few
v_call: TRBV15
cdr3_aa: ATSRGEGGYGYT

cdr3_length: 11
j_call: TRBJ1-6
clone_size: few
v_call: TRBV6-2/TRBV6-3
cdr3_aa: ASRQGVESPLH

cdr3_length: 13
j_call: TRBJ1-2
clone_size: NA
v_call: TRBV4-1
cdr3_aa: ASSPSPTGNYGYT

cdr3_length: 13
j_call: TRBJ1-4
clone_size: NA
v_call: TRBV4-3
cdr3_aa: ASSQARPPNEKLF

cdr3_length: 12
j_call: TRBJ2-7
clone_size: NA
v_call: TRBV5-1
cdr3_aa: ASSLQGVTYEQY

cdr3_length: 13
j_call: TRBJ2-2
clone_size: few
v_call: TRBV28
cdr3_aa: AGSSGTGVAGELF

cdr3_length: 15
j_call: TRBJ2-1
clone_size: NA
v_call: TRBV4-3
cdr3_aa: ASSQDTVGSSYNEQF

cdr3_length: 14
j_call: TRBJ2-5
clone_size: few
v_call: TRBV15
cdr3_aa: ATSIIAGQGQETQY

cdr3_length: 11
j_call: TRBJ1-1
clone_size: few
v_call: TRBV2
cdr3_aa: ASRGRGYTEAF

cdr3_length: 11
j_call: TRBJ2-7
clone_size: NA
v_call: TRBV10-3
cdr3_aa: AISEFGSYEQY

cdr3_length: 11
j_call: TRBJ2-2
clone_size: NA
v_call: TRBV7-2
cdr3_aa: ASSSPPGGELF

cdr3_length: 9
j_call: TRBJ2-1
clone_size: few
v_call: TRBV29-1
cdr3_aa: SVSGGNEQF